This entry describes one TCR beta chain. The specificity of this receptor is unknown. There are no base qualities to consult, and no much larger clone falls within one base. Libraries were constructed by the immunoSEQ multiplex PCR assay. A mixture of 60 forward primers for TCR Vbeta segments and 13 reverse primers for TCR Jbeta segments was used in the multiplex PCR. The CDR3 region of rearranged TCR beta genes was amplified from genomic DNA by a multiplex PCR assay. Amplified TCR beta libraries were sequenced as 87-base-pair reads on the Illumina HiSeq System. The authors' pipeline ran thus. Across the 500 to 750 repertoires, a later analysis counted approximately 75 million unique TCR beta chains, 8.5 million to 12 million of which were shared by at least two donors. A nearest-neighbor algorithm error-corrected the raw reads and collapsed the reads into unique sequences, merging closely related sequences to remove PCR and sequencing errors. Alignment of CDR3 sequences to IMGT reference sequences was used to assign V, D and J gene segments. Each retained sequence needed at least a six-nucleotide match to both a V gene segment and a J gene segment. A rearrangement was called productive if the CDR3 had no stop codons and remained in frame with V and J, and every other rearrangement was called non-productive. CDR3 was defined by IMGT convention, running from the second conserved V-encoded cysteine to the conserved J-encoded phenylalanine. The earlier analysis of about 590 of the donors excluded sequences that lacked an unambiguous match to a single V gene segment. In an earlier analysis of roughly 600 of the donors, a V segment was called functional when productive rearrangements were above 56.7%, and segregating when the standard deviation between donors exceeded 5%. A statistical classification framework was developed to diagnose cytomegalovirus status using the catalog of TCR beta chain sequences. In a later analysis, V and J genes were assigned by comparing TCR nucleotide sequences against IMGT/GENE-DB human TR gene sequences. Using the TCRdist pipeline, a later analysis assigned CDR3 sequences along with most-parsimonious VDJ recombination scenarios. In a later analysis, each TCR beta chain was defined by its CDR3 amino acid sequence together with its V-gene family, and reads lacking a unique V-gene family were excluded. In a later analysis, fewer than 600 highly shared, low-generation-probability nucleotide sequences were removed to address suspected cross-contamination and a sequencing artifact. For each public chain, a later analysis derived a clonal expansion index from normalized ranks of inferred template counts within each repertoire. In a later analysis, generation probabilities were computed using a VDJ recombination model fitted to out-of-frame rearrangements, and the results were checked against IGoR. Hypergeometric tests were used in a later analysis to score TCR-TCR, TCR-HLA and TCR-CMV co-occurrence, with a repertoire-size bias correction applied to the TCR pairs. A later analysis estimated false discovery rates by permuting HLA or CMV assignments 20 times. In a later analysis, co-occurring TCRs were grouped using DBSCAN, with TCRdist sequence similarity added in when clustering inside HLA-allele-positive subsets. For co-occurrence clustering, repertoires with fewer than 30,000 or more than 120,000 public chains were excluded, along with roughly 5 repertoires with anomalous nucleotide sharing. Not all clones reach the TCRdb copy of this immuneACCESS table, which keeps in-frame sequences only. Checked studies attribute under half of the gap to unresolved V genes and leave the rest unexplained. From that table come the V and J calls and clone size; the DNA was used to work out D and trimming. The sample data list more than 200,000 clones, and roughly 80% of these were observed just once. Of the sample, 0.2% to 0.25% is held by the ten largest clones.

The cohort comprised around 700 healthy bone marrow donors. At the time of sampling, every cohort member was nominally healthy, though immune exposures that went unrecorded were likely present. The donor tested CMV seronegative, placing the donor among the 352 seronegative members of the cohort. Every donor gave a peripheral blood sample, and the peripheral blood mononuclear cells from that sample were used for TCR beta sequencing. Genomic DNA extraction from the blood cell samples was performed with the Qiagen DNeasy Blood Extraction Kit. The sample comes from a study of cytomegalovirus exposure and HLA in healthy donors (dated by TCRdb to 2017 to 2019). A note on the overall study: In an earlier analysis of fewer than 750 of the donors, 276 Gb of sequence data and some 120 million unique TCR beta sequences from about 179 million T cells were reported. An early release that covered 640 HLA-typed donors contained around 330 gigabases of sequencing data and tens of millions of unique TCR sequences. The genetic ancestry cluster associated with self-reported Caucasian donors included 81% of the 398 genotyped donors. The study was designed to test whether signatures of past pathogen exposure could be identified by cataloging public T cell receptors. The T cell repertoires of several hundred subjects were profiled by immunosequencing and related to cytomegalovirus serostatus. A separate validation cohort of about 110 different subjects was used in addition to the roughly 720-subject first cohort. The study combined high-throughput TCR immunosequencing, statistical association of individual TCRs with disease status, and machine learning to predict cytomegalovirus infection status. In a later analysis, previously published TCR beta repertoires from 550 to 750 donors were re-analyzed and high-resolution HLA genotyping was added so that TCR occurrence patterns could be studied. Rather than using new phenotypic data, the later analysis identified candidate immune exposures from TCR beta sequences and from how often those sequences occurred across donors. To decide whether each TCR beta V gene segment behaved as functional or pseudogenic, an earlier analysis of 587 of the donors relied on high-throughput TCR beta sequencing. Donor age, sex, ethnicity and CMV serostatus were compiled together with the repertoire data. Genome-wide SNP genotypes for about three fifths of the roughly 670 donors were used in a later genetic analysis, which treated that subset as a discovery cohort. All discovery cohort repertoires had been generated using a single sequencing platform. HLA typing included class I and class II loci at four-digit resolution. Typing coverage differed by locus: A, B, C, DRB1 and DQB1 were typed in about 620-630 donors, DQA1 in about 500, DPA1 in 600 to 610, and DPB1 in 450 to 490. Four to six DR-DQ haplotypes were handled as single units for association and clustering, since linkage in the cohort was strong. Among roughly 370 genotyped donors of the cohort, an average of roughly 240,000 unique TCR beta nucleotide sequences were sequenced per donor, about a sixth of them non-productive.

Here is what the overall study found, with its caveats: Some IMGT-functional V segments, including TRBV6-2 and TRBV6-3, could not be told apart with the 87-base-pair reads, so those segments were excluded. An earlier analysis of approximately 500 of the donors showed that most TCR beta V segments appeared in productive rearrangements either about 87% or about 30% of the time, which broadly matched IMGT annotations. The sequencing pipeline was judged likely to have produced a cluster of highly shared sequence variants as a technical artifact. Compared with the roughly 700-donor mean, donors in an Asian-associated ancestry cluster had fewer N-insertions in productive TCRs, according to a later genetic analysis. A later genetic analysis associated a missense DCLRE1C variant with V-gene and J-gene trimming of TCR beta chains, and an independent cohort replicated the association. A further reported finding was that TCR beta sequences accurately predicted the HLA-A and HLA-B alleles for most subjects in the first cohort. The authors suggested that the approach could potentially be extended to other disease states and immunological phenotypes. Only TCR beta chains were sequenced in this cohort, and the absence of alpha or paired-chain data limited detectable features. Several of the top co-occurrence clusters appeared to be linked to parvovirus B19, influenza, CMV and Epstein-Barr virus, according to a later analysis. In a later analysis, most CMV-associated TCR beta chains were found to appear HLA-restricted, with HLA associations seemingly driven largely by CMV exposure. Specific HLA alleles were associated with roughly 16,000 TCR beta sequences at a false discovery rate of 0.05 in a later analysis. A later analysis found that HLA-associated TCR beta chains were more clonally expanded and had lower generation probabilities than equally common non-associated chains. According to a later analysis, TCR association rates differed among HLA loci, with DRB1 alleles showing the most associated TCRs and HLA-C alleles showing the fewest. Because counts were too low, 15 to 20 rarely observed V segments, including chromosome 9 orphons, were excluded from the earlier analysis of about 500 of the donors. Because HLA typing was unavailable for some donors at each locus, only the typed subset was used in association tests. For the cohort, immune exposure information was limited to CMV serostatus. Correlated functional status among segregating V segments might reflect linkage disequilibrium, but an unknown experimental factor could not be ruled out. Three of the identified cytomegalovirus-associated TCR beta chains were confirmed in vitro to be specific for cytomegalovirus antigens. When HLA alleles, especially DR and DQ, strongly co-occurred, TCR associations were difficult to assign to individual alleles. The study listed 150 to 200 TCR beta chains as associated with cytomegalovirus. Most TCR sequences were observed very rarely across donors, whereas some public TCRs were present in many individuals. The classifier was reported to diagnose cytomegalovirus status with high specificity and sensitivity in both the original and validation cohorts. The presence/absence analyses assumed that sequencing depth was roughly uniform across donors, and that assumption may not be true.

The trim is 2 bases for V and 0 bases for J, with a gap of 9 bases between the germline ends. CDR1 SGHRS and CDR2 YFSETQ were looked up in the germline V gene. Including cysteine and phenylalanine, the CDR3 has 15 amino acids. CDR3 DNA is the only sequence kept; it has 45 bases, read in frame from the first base. This receptor was taken from a girl aged 2 to 10 in good health and CMV-seronegative. The V and J genes are TRBV5-1 and TRBJ2-1, and perhaps TRBD1 as D gene, on 5 matching bases. Sequences were obtained from PBMCs. Read as DNA, the sequence is TGCGCCAGCAGCTTCCGACAGAGCTCCTACAATGAGCAGTTCTTC. This encodes CASSFRQSSYNEQFF.